A selection of T cell receptor beta chains follows, all from one sample in a study of cytomegalovirus exposure and HLA in healthy donors. Sequencing used immunoSEQ multiplex PCR; TCRdb keeps in-frame clones, though not all of them. In all, the sample yields roughly 220,000 clones. Material for sequencing was PBMCs. The receptors originated from a girl aged 2-15 years in good health and CMV-seropositive. Each CDR3 is given with its conserved first and last residue. Fields, in order: V gene, J gene, CDR3 length, D gene, CDR3 protein, CDR3 DNA. A D gene is named only where the DNA matches it firmly.

V gene: TRBV5-1
J gene: TRBJ2-1
CDR3 length: 13
D gene: -
CDR3 protein: CASSPDLYNEQFF
CDR3 DNA: TGCGCCAGCAGCCCCGACTTATACAATGAGCAGTTCTTC

V gene: TRBV11-2
J gene: TRBJ2-2
CDR3 length: 14
D gene: TRBD1
CDR3 protein: CASTRGTGVGELFF
CDR3 DNA: TGTGCCAGCACCCGCGGGACAGGGGTTGGTGAGCTGTTTTTT

V gene: TRBV29-1
J gene: TRBJ1-2
CDR3 length: 12
D gene: -
CDR3 protein: CSVGVADYGYTF
CDR3 DNA: TGCAGCGTCGGGGTAGCGGACTATGGCTACACCTTC

V gene: TRBV29-1
J gene: TRBJ2-1
CDR3 length: 15
D gene: TRBD2
CDR3 protein: CSVEDGGLAGTEQFF
CDR3 DNA: TGCAGCGTTGAAGATGGGGGACTAGCGGGAACTGAGCAGTTCTTC

V gene: TRBV28
J gene: TRBJ2-7
CDR3 length: 13
D gene: -
CDR3 protein: CASSSHTIYEQYF
CDR3 DNA: TGTGCCAGCAGTTCGCACACTATCTACGAGCAGTACTTC

V gene: TRBV5-4
J gene: TRBJ2-4
CDR3 length: 14
D gene: -
CDR3 protein: CASSLVAGENIQYF
CDR3 DNA: TGTGCCAGCAGCTTGGTGGCAGGGGAAAACATTCAGTACTTC

V gene: TRBV30
J gene: TRBJ2-7
CDR3 length: 12
D gene: -
CDR3 protein: CAWSYGGYEQYF
CDR3 DNA: TGTGCCTGGAGTTATGGGGGGTACGAGCAGTACTTC

V gene: TRBV29-1
J gene: TRBJ2-3
CDR3 length: 14
D gene: TRBD2
CDR3 protein: CSVQPLAGGDTQYF
CDR3 DNA: TGCAGCGTTCAACCCTTAGCGGGGGGGGATACGCAGTATTTT

V gene: TRBV7-3
J gene: TRBJ2-7
CDR3 length: 13
D gene: -
CDR3 protein: CASSYIGSGEQYF
CDR3 DNA: TGTGCCAGCAGCTACATCGGGAGCGGCGAGCAGTACTTC

V gene: TRBV5-4
J gene: TRBJ2-1
CDR3 length: 14
D gene: -
CDR3 protein: CASSYRQQGDEQFF
CDR3 DNA: TGTGCCAGCAGCTACCGACAACAGGGCGATGAGCAGTTCTTC

V gene: TRBV12-5
J gene: TRBJ1-1
CDR3 length: 17
D gene: TRBD1
CDR3 protein: CASGLSARQGHYTEAFF
CDR3 DNA: TGTGCTAGTGGTTTGTCAGCGAGACAGGGGCACTACACTGAAGCTTTCTTT

V gene: TRBV7-9
J gene: TRBJ2-2
CDR3 length: 14
D gene: -
CDR3 protein: CASSPVMEGRELFF
CDR3 DNA: TGTGCCAGCAGCCCGGTAATGGAGGGGCGGGAGCTGTTTTTT

V gene: TRBV28
J gene: TRBJ1-1
CDR3 length: 14
D gene: TRBD1
CDR3 protein: CASSAIGTDREAFF
CDR3 DNA: TGTGCCAGCAGCGCGATCGGGACAGACCGTGAAGCTTTCTTT

V gene: TRBV15
J gene: TRBJ2-7
CDR3 length: 14
D gene: -
CDR3 protein: CATSRTVPSVEQYF
CDR3 DNA: TGTGCCACCAGCAGAACTGTACCTTCTGTCGAGCAGTACTTC

V gene: TRBV10-3
J gene: TRBJ2-7
CDR3 length: 15
D gene: TRBD1
CDR3 protein: CAITNIGTGVAEQYF
CDR3 DNA: TGTGCCATCACCAACATAGGGACAGGGGTCGCCGAGCAGTACTTC

V gene: TRBV28
J gene: TRBJ1-2
CDR3 length: 14
D gene: TRBD1
CDR3 protein: CASSDRGQDYGYTF
CDR3 DNA: TGTGCCAGCAGTGACAGGGGGCAGGACTATGGCTACACCTTC

V gene: TRBV5-6
J gene: TRBJ1-1
CDR3 length: 14
D gene: -
CDR3 protein: CASRTVGEGTEAFF
CDR3 DNA: TGTGCCAGCAGGACCGTGGGGGAGGGCACTGAAGCTTTCTTT

V gene: TRBV19
J gene: TRBJ2-1
CDR3 length: 14
D gene: TRBD2
CDR3 protein: CASSIEGLAPEQFF
CDR3 DNA: TGTGCCAGTAGTATAGAGGGACTAGCGCCTGAGCAGTTCTTC

V gene: TRBV27
J gene: TRBJ1-3
CDR3 length: 14
D gene: TRBD1
CDR3 protein: CASRLQGAGNTIYF
CDR3 DNA: TGTGCCAGCAGGCTACAGGGGGCTGGAAACACCATATATTTT

V gene: TRBV28
J gene: TRBJ2-7
CDR3 length: 14
D gene: TRBD1
CDR3 protein: CASSFPGGSYEQYF
CDR3 DNA: TGTGCCAGCAGTTTCCCAGGGGGCTCCTACGAGCAGTACTTC

V gene: TRBV28
J gene: TRBJ2-7
CDR3 length: 18
D gene: -
CDR3 protein: CASSFVQTHQHSTYEQYF
CDR3 DNA: TGTGCCAGCAGTTTTGTCCAGACTCACCAACACTCTACCTACGAGCAGTACTTC

V gene: TRBV29-1
J gene: TRBJ2-1
CDR3 length: 13
D gene: TRBD1
CDR3 protein: CIATGGYGNEQFF
CDR3 DNA: TGTATAGCGACAGGGGGCTATGGGAATGAGCAGTTCTTC

V gene: TRBV5-1
J gene: TRBJ2-7
CDR3 length: 12
D gene: -
CDR3 protein: CASSADTYEQYF
CDR3 DNA: TGCGCCAGCAGCGCGGACACCTACGAGCAGTACTTC

V gene: TRBV28
J gene: TRBJ2-7
CDR3 length: 15
D gene: TRBD2
CDR3 protein: CASSRGRLAAYEQYF
CDR3 DNA: TGTGCCAGCAGTCGGGGCCGACTAGCCGCTTACGAGCAGTACTTC

V gene: TRBV10-3
J gene: TRBJ2-6
CDR3 length: 14
D gene: TRBD1
CDR3 protein: CAIRGQTGANVLTF
CDR3 DNA: TGTGCCATCAGGGGACAGACTGGGGCCAACGTCCTGACTTTC

V gene: TRBV6-5
J gene: TRBJ1-1
CDR3 length: 14
D gene: -
CDR3 protein: CASSYWTPNAEAFF
CDR3 DNA: TGTGCCAGCAGTTACTGGACTCCCAACGCTGAAGCTTTCTTT

V gene: TRBV30
J gene: TRBJ1-3
CDR3 length: 18
D gene: TRBD1
CDR3 protein: CAWSVVGTGLGSGNTIYF
CDR3 DNA: TGTGCCTGGAGTGTAGTCGGGACAGGCTTGGGCTCTGGAAACACCATATATTTT

V gene: TRBV29-1
J gene: TRBJ2-3
CDR3 length: 14
D gene: TRBD1
CDR3 protein: CSARTGRIQDTQYF
CDR3 DNA: TGCAGCGCAAGGACAGGGAGGATTCAGGATACGCAGTATTTT